This paragraph reports one T cell receptor (beta chain). This receptor's antigen is unknown. No base-level quality is on record; no much larger clone is a single base apart. Other DNA sequences of this sample code for an identical CDR3. Taken from the germline V gene (reference sequence), the CDR1 and CDR2 loops are MNHNY and SVGAGI. From cysteine to phenylalanine, the CDR3 is 13 amino acids long. This entry keeps only the CDR3 DNA: 39 bases, framed from base 1. V drops 6 bases and J drops 0 bases, leaving 6 bases in between. Patients with autoimmune disease history or receiving systemic immunosuppression were excluded from the trial. Peripheral blood for TCR sequencing was collected from all dose cohorts at baseline, on cycle 4 day 1, and on cycle 7 day 1. Samples came from an open-label, multicenter, first-in-human phase I dose-escalation trial of ivuxolimab. Adults with locally advanced or metastatic melanoma, renal cell, hepatocellular, or head and neck squamous cell carcinoma were enrolled in the trial. Before TCR sequencing, CD4+ T cells and CD8+ T cells were sorted from peripheral blood as separate populations.

This specimen comes from a study of OX40 agonist ivuxolimab in advanced cancers. Background on the whole study: Ivuxolimab, which targeted the costimulatory receptor OX40 (CD134), was an agonistic, fully human IgG2 monoclonal antibody. Among the 50 to 55 dose-escalation patients, about 19 had hepatocellular carcinoma, roughly 15 melanoma, 9 renal cell carcinoma and 9 head and neck cancer. Peripheral TCRbeta sequencing was intended to test whether TCR sequence diversity was altered and clonal T-cell expansion was caused by ivuxolimab. Partial responses were achieved by three dose-escalation patients, of whom one had hepatocellular carcinoma and two had cutaneous melanoma. A male proportion of roughly 85% and a mean age of approximately 60 years, ranging from roughly 23 to 80, were recorded for the dose-escalation cohort. The paper describes the monotherapy dose-escalation part (N ≈ 49 patients) of the phase I trial of ivuxolimab. Patients were allowed to have had prior anti-PD-1, anti-PD-L1 or anti-CTLA-4 therapy, and around 37% of the dose-escalation patients had previously received checkpoint inhibitors. Intravenous ivuxolimab was administered to patients every 2 weeks at six dose levels: 0.01, 0.1, 0.3, 1.5, 3 and 10 mg/kg.

Genomic DNA was isolated from the sorted cells so that the TCRbeta CDR3 region could be sequenced. The immunoSEQ Assay was used for sequencing of TCRbeta CDR3 regions. The source is immuneACCESS, and TCRdb retained only in-frame sequences with V and J called. Part of the clones is not carried over; for the studies checked, unresolved V genes explain less than half of this, and the remainder is unexplained. In this sample the table shows almost 90,000 clones, around nine tenths of which occur a single time. In total, the top ten clones hold around 1.5% of the sample. The paper's findings and limits, for the study overall: In partial responders in the 0.1-3.0 mg/kg groups, normalized peripheral clonal expansion was found to be among the lowest, especially among CD8+ T cells. Low levels of normalized T-cell clonal expansion were also shown by some nonresponding patients. After ivuxolimab, CD8+ T cells had more expanded clones than CD4+ T cells on average. Clonal expansion of both CD4+ and CD8+ blood T cells was observed from baseline to week 6 at doses 0.1 to 3.0 mg/kg. Which antigens the clonally expanded peripheral T cells were specific for was not determined.

This clonotype was obtained from an adult with an advanced solid tumor such as melanoma, head and neck, liver or kidney cancer. The sequencing here drew on CD4+ or CD8+ T cells sorted from blood, taken in a trial of the OX40 agonist ivuxolimab. The chain joins TRBV6-6 to TRBJ1-3; confidence is insufficient to name the D gene. The nucleotides read TGTGCCAGCAGACTGTCCTCTGGAAACACCATATATTTT. It is translated as CASRLSSGNTIYF.